This T cell receptor (beta chain) emerged from a study of graft-versus-host responses after intestinal transplantation (dated by TCRdb to about 2021). Broadly, across the study: The transplants that recipients received were multivisceral, liver-intestinal, or isolated intestinal. After intestinal transplantation, graft-versus-host and host-versus-graft alloreactive T cell clones in the graft, circulation and bone marrow were tracked using bulk TCR-beta CDR3 sequencing. Samples from a few later patients were sequenced in-house on an Illumina MiSeq with MiXCR processing rather than by the commercial service. Alloreactive clones were identified by sequencing pre-transplant mixed lymphocyte reaction products and comparing them with unstimulated pre-transplant donor and recipient T cells. Of the 20 to 30 intestinal transplant recipients enrolled in the cohort, one of whom was a retransplant, 3 patients without pretransplant specimens were excluded. All recipients received anti-thymocyte globulin induction followed by maintenance tacrolimus and steroids for 3 to 4 years. A peak of at least 4% donor T cells among recipient peripheral blood mononuclear cells was the definition used for donor T cell macrochimerism.

Details on this clone: Its cognate antigen has yet to be identified. No per-base quality is available; no much larger clone lies one base away.

Overall study outcomes, separate from this receptor: In patients with donor T cell macrochimerism, the allografts had high GvH to HvG T cell clonal ratios. Conclusions were limited by the relatively low number and heterogeneity of intestinal transplant patients. Early after transplant, peak levels of circulating GvH clones were found to be associated with declines in HvG clones. GvH clones were detected in recipient bone marrow, and some appeared earlier in ileal mucosa or blood, consistent with an intestinal mucosal origin.

Library preparation employed the immunoSEQ multiplex PCR assay. For most patients, genomic DNA was isolated using the Qiagen DNeasy Blood and Tissue Kit and was shipped frozen to Adaptive Biotechnologies for TCR sequencing. High-throughput TCR-beta CDR3 sequencing of genomic DNA from most patients was performed by Adaptive Biotechnologies. On the authors' methods: Adaptive's ImmunoSEQ software supplied the TCR sequencing data for more than 15 patients, while MiXCR and VDJtools were used to process three other patients. To correct CD4 versus CD8 sorting errors, any sequence found in both subsets at a frequency ratio below 5:1 was removed. CDR3 nucleotide sequences shared between donor and recipient were removed because the origin of such sequences could not be assigned. To be classed as alloreactive, a clone needed at least 2-fold expansion over unstimulated cells and a minimum CFSE-low frequency of 0.002% (template counts) or 0.001% (read counts). Clones were considered mappable if detected in sequenced pre-transplant spleen, lymph node, or MLR CFSE-low populations of the donor or recipient. Cumulative frequency of alloreactive clones was calculated as a percentage of all sequences weighted by copy number. TCRdb carries this immuneACCESS record with in-frame sequences only. Its versions omit some clonotypes, under half of them owing to an unresolved V gene in the studies checked, with the rest unexplained. D and trimming were read from the DNA, whereas the V and J calls and clone size are those reported in that table. The sample table holds approximately 50,000 clones, of which around 85% were seen once. Of the sample, 0.35% to 0.55% falls within the top ten clones.

The time point label for this specimen denotes: cells obtained before transplantation from donor or recipient. CD3+CD4+ and CD3+CD8+ populations were FACS-sorted from unstimulated pre-transplant donor and recipient cells taken from spleen or lymph nodes. CDR3 length: 14 amino acids, cysteine to phenylalanine. The CDR3 DNA has 42 bases and is translated from base 1. V and J are trimmed by 6 bases and 5 bases, and the gene matches miss 8 bases of the junction. In the germline V gene (reference sequence), CDR1 corresponds to MNHEY and CDR2 to SMNVEV. Recombination linked TRBV27 to TRBJ2-5, with TRBD1 matching 8 junction bases. The source is a human donor who was the organ donor for an intestinal transplant. Sequenced here: unstimulated CD4+ T cells sorted from spleen or lymph node cells, sampled before transplant. In nucleotide form, the sequence is TGTGCCAGCAGCCCCCGAACAGGGGGGGAGACCCAGTACTTC. Its translation is CASSPRTGGETQYF.